The 14 T cell receptor beta chains listed next were all sequenced from one sample in a study of cytomegalovirus exposure and HLA in healthy donors. Primers: 60 Vbeta forward and 13 Jbeta reverse. Sequencing used immunoSEQ multiplex PCR; TCRdb keeps in-frame clones, though not all of them. The sample lists about 200,000 clones, around three quarters occurring once. Sequenced sample: PBMCs. The receptors stem from a man aged 25 to 40 in good health and CMV-seronegative.

The rearrangement uses TRBV5-1 and TRBJ2-1, with TRBD2 matching 12 bases. V trimming: 3 bases; J trimming: 7 bases; junction bases outside the gene matches: 2. In germline, CDR1 is SGHRS, CDR2 YFSETQ. The CDR3 spans 14 residues. The CDR3 spells CASSSGTSGNEQFF. The CDR3 nucleotides read TGCGCCAGCAGCTCCGGGACTAGCGGGAATGAGCAGTTCTTC.

V usage is TRBV19 and J usage is TRBJ1-4; TRBD1 matches 10 bases. J was trimmed by 3 bases and V by 5 bases; bases with no gene match: 9. Germline V lookup: CDR1 LNHDA, CDR2 SQIVND (reference sequence). This CDR3 has 17 residues. DNA for the CDR3: TGTGCCAGTAGTCATGGGACAGGGGCAAGAGCTAATGAAAAACTGTTTTTT. Protein: CASSHGTGARANEKLFF.

There are a few counts of this clone. The CDR3 protein is CASSLGGAGGETQYF. The CDR3 DNA is TGTGCCAGCAGCTTGGGCGGGGCGGGAGGAGAGACCCAGTACTTC. This chain uses TRBV5-5 with TRBJ2-5; 8 nucleotides line up with TRBD2. Germline CDR1 SGHKS, CDR2 YYEKEE (reference sequence). Losses at the gene ends were 0 bases for V and 4 bases for J; bases not matched to a gene: 5. The CDR3 has 15 residues. Together with reference TRBV5-5 and TRBJ2-5, the CDR3 gives the full variable domain: DAGVTQSPTHLIKTRGQQVTLRCSPISGHKSVSWYQQVLGQGPQFIFQYYEKEERGRGNFPDRFSARQFPNYSSELNVNALLLGDSALYLCASSLGGAGGETQYFGPGTRLLVL.

The V call is TRBV21-1, the J call TRBJ1-3. TRBV21-1 is a pseudogene locus. This CDR3 has 15 amino acids. The CDR3 spells CASSKVARRRGTIYF. CDR3 in DNA: TGTGCCAGCAGCAAAGTAGCCCGGCGGAGAGGCACCATATATTTT.

V gene TRBV6-6 combines with J gene TRBJ2-1, with 10 bases fitting TRBD1. The V gene's germline CDR1 is MNHNY and CDR2 SVGAGI (reference sequence). The length of the CDR3 is 15 residues. Trimming cost V 5 bases and J 4 bases; bases outside gene matches: 5. CDR3 sequence: CASSHRDRGYNEQFF. CDR3 DNA sequence: TGTGCCAGCAGTCACCGGGACAGGGGATACAATGAGCAGTTCTTC.

The rearrangement uses TRBV27 and TRBJ2-3, with 7 positions matching TRBD2. CDR1 MNHEY and CDR2 SMNVEV come from the germline V gene (reference sequence). This CDR3 has 16 residues. Losses at the gene ends were 1 base for V and 2 bases for J; bases not matched to a gene: 6. This chain's CDR3 is CASSLWGAGLTDTQYF. CDR3 DNA: TGTGCCAGCAGTTTATGGGGAGCGGGACTCACAGATACGCAGTATTTT.

The chain recombines TRBV6-1 with TRBJ2-3; D unresolved. The CDR3 is made up of 11 amino acids. V was cut by 8 bases and J by 5 bases, with 8 bases left in between. Germline V gene data show CDR1 as MNHNS and CDR2 as SASEGT. CDR3 sequence (DNA): TGTGCCAGCGAACTCGGAGATACGCAGTATTTT. This encodes CASELGDTQYF.

The V and J genes are TRBV6-5 and TRBJ2-1; 8 nucleotides line up with TRBD2. CDR1 and CDR2 (germline): MNHEY, SVGAGI. The CDR3 is made up of 13 amino acids. The V segment lost 8 bases and the J segment 6 bases; nucleotides outside the gene matches: 6. The CDR3 loop reads CASSRGGVNEQFF. The CDR3 bases are TGTGCCAGCTCCCGGGGGGGAGTCAATGAGCAGTTCTTC.

The chain links TRBV6-1 to TRBJ2-3; a possible D gene is TRBD1 (6 bases). Trimming took 5 bases from V and 6 from J, leaving 9 bases between them. This CDR3 contains 12 residues. Germline-derived CDR1 and CDR2 are MNHNS and SASEGT. CDR3 in amino acids: CASSRDRDTQYF. The CDR3 bases are TGTGCCAGCAGTCGTGACAGGGATACGCAGTATTTT.

The V gene is TRBV13, the J gene TRBJ1-6; D gene ambiguous. Germline values: CDR1 PRHDT, CDR2 FYEKMQ (reference sequence). The CDR3 has 13 amino acids. The ends were cut back, 5 bases at V and 7 bases at J, with 9 bases in the middle. CDR3 sequence reads: CASSADGNSPLHF. The CDR3 region has the DNA TGTGCCAGCAGCGCGGATGGGAATTCACCCCTCCACTTT.

The CDR3 DNA sequence: TGTGCCAGCAGTTCCTTCGGCGGTGTATACGAGCAGTACTTC. Protein: CASSSFGGVYEQYF. V is TRBV27 and J is TRBJ2-7; D not resolved. This CDR3 region has 14 residues. V dropped 4 bases and J dropped 4 bases, with 14 bases sitting between them. CDR1 and CDR2 from the germline V gene are MNHEY and SMNVEV (reference sequence).

The chain combines TRBV19 with TRBJ1-5, with 12 positions matching TRBD1. Trimming took 5 bases from V and 7 from J; bases not matched to a gene: 9. The CDR3 spans 16 residues. CDR1 and CDR2 (germline): LNHDA, SQIVND (reference sequence). The CDR3 DNA follows: TGTGCCAGTAGTGGATGGGGACAGGGGGCCGGGCAGCCCCAGCATTTT. This gives the protein CASSGWGQGAGQPQHF. Full variable domain (outside the CDR3, taken from reference TRBV19 and TRBJ1-5): DGGITQSPKYLFRKEGQNVTLSCEQNLNHDAMYWYRQDPGQGLRLIYYSQIVNDFQKGDIAEGYSVSREKKESFPLTVTSAQKNPTAFYLCASSGWGQGAGQPQHFGDGTRLSIL.

V and J are TRBV29-1 and TRBJ2-2; TRBD2 agrees at 12 bases. The CDR3 contains 15 residues. V lost 7 bases and J lost 5; bases outside the gene matches: 8. Germline V gene data show CDR1 as SQVTM and CDR2 as ANQGSEA. This CDR3 reads CSAMTSGRETGELFF. CDR3 coding DNA: TGCAGCGCTATGACTAGCGGGAGAGAAACCGGGGAGCTGTTTTTT.

V and J are TRBV11-2 and TRBJ2-5, with 8 positions matching TRBD2. V was pared by 1 base and J by 4 bases, with 11 bases of the junction left unmatched. From germline, CDR1 is SGHAT and CDR2 FQNNGV. The CDR3 totals 17 residues. The CDR3 sequence is CASSLGPPGLALETQYF. For the CDR3, the DNA is TGTGCCAGCAGCTTAGGCCCACCTGGACTAGCTCTAGAGACCCAGTACTTC. Filled out from reference TRBV11-2 and TRBJ2-5, the complete variable domain reads EAGVAQSPRYKIIEKRQSVAFWCNPISGHATLYWYQQILGQGPKLLIQFQNNGVVDDSQLPKDRFSAERLKGVDSTLKIQPAKLEDSAVYLCASSLGPPGLALETQYFGPGTRLLVL.